This paragraph covers one TCR beta chain sequence. Germline CDR1 and CDR2: SGHNT and YYREEE (reference sequence). Losses at the gene ends were 0 bases for V and 0 bases for J; bases not matched to a gene: 10. The length of the CDR3 is 20 residues. The sample belongs to a study of blood T cell repertoires in COVID-19. Study overall: The samples span acute and convalescent COVID-19 from the United States, Italy and Spain. PBMCs, B-cell-depleted T cells, or T cells provided the cDNA or gDNA that made up the material.

TCRdb's table, derived via immunoSEQ multiplex PCR, lists solely in-frame clones and lacks some. The sample has roughly 140,000 clones; around 81% are singletons. The gene calls are TRBV5-4 and TRBJ2-2; TRBD2 aligns across 11 bases. The sample consisted of peripheral blood. This receptor was identified in a human donor with acute or convalescent COVID-19. The donor label of this sample is uncertain. The CDR3 sequence is CASSLAYSPGLAANTGELFF. CDR3 DNA sequence: TGTGCCAGCAGCTTGGCCTACTCTCCGGGACTAGCGGCGAACACCGGGGAGCTGTTTTTT.